The rows below give T cell receptor beta chains drawn from one sample of a study of OX40 agonist ivuxolimab in advanced cancers. The repertoire was sequenced with immunoSEQ multiplex PCR; TCRdb's copy has only in-frame clones and lacks some. The sample holds tens of thousands of clones, approximately 85% seen once. The sequences come from CD4+ or CD8+ T cells sorted from blood, collected in a trial of the OX40 agonist ivuxolimab. These receptors were taken from an adult with an advanced solid tumor such as melanoma, head and neck, liver or kidney cancer. The CDR3 runs from the conserved cysteine through the conserved F or W. D genes are given only for firm matches. Size tells how often a clone was seen (once, few, many) or the class of an expanded clone, and some rows leave it out.

14	TRBJ2-4	TRBD1	.	TRBV4-2	TGTGCCAGCAGTACCTCAGGGGGCAAAAACATTCAGTACTTC	CASSTSGGKNIQYF
13	TRBJ1-1	.	.	TRBV4-1	TGCGCCAGCAGCCTCTATATGAACACTGAAGCTTTCTTT	CASSLYMNTEAFF
16	TRBJ1-2	.	.	TRBV5-6	TGTGCCAGCAGCCTGGTGGGGAATCGCTATGTTGGGGGCTACACCTTC	CASSLVGNRYVGGYTF
13	TRBJ2-5	.	.	TRBV4-1	TGCGCCAGCAGCCAAGAAGGGTTAAGCACCCAGTACTTC	CASSQEGLSTQYF
12	TRBJ2-1	.	.	TRBV5-6	TGTGCCAGCAGCTTTTCCTACAATGAGCAGTTCTTC	CASSFSYNEQFF
15	TRBJ2-1	.	.	TRBV9	TGTGCCAGCAGCCCCCACGTAAGCTCCTACAATGAGCAGTTCTTC	CASSPHVSSYNEQFF
14	TRBJ1-4	.	.	TRBV30	TGTGCCTGGAGTCGGGACTCAACTAATGAAAAACTGTTTTTT	CAWSRDSTNEKLFF
19	TRBJ2-3	TRBD2	.	TRBV4-2	TGTGCCAGCAGCCAAGAAGGGTGGCTAGCGGGAGGGTGGCGGGATACGCAGTATTTT	CASSQEGWLAGGWRDTQYF
16	TRBJ2-2	.	few	TRBV28	TGTGCCAGCAGTTTACCCAGAGTCACAGGAACCGGGGAGCTGTTTTTT	CASSLPRVTGTGELFF
15	TRBJ2-1	.	.	TRBV6-4	TGTGCCAGCAGTCCCGACCCCAGCTCCTACAATGAGCAGTTCTTC	CASSPDPSSYNEQFF
15	TRBJ1-5	.	.	TRBV28	TGTGCCAGCAGTTTACCGGACAGTAGCAATCAGCCCCAGCATTTT	CASSLPDSSNQPQHF
13	TRBJ2-7	.	.	TRBV7-9	TGTGCCAGCAGCCCCCTGGGGGCTTTAGAGCAGTACTTC	CASSPLGALEQYF
15	TRBJ2-1	.	.	TRBV6-5	TGTGCCAGCAGTTACTCTGCAGGGGGGAGATTGGAGCAGTTCTTC	CASSYSAGGRLEQFF
19	TRBJ2-2	TRBD1	few	TRBV28	TGTGCCAGCAGAACCTCCCGGGACAGGGCCGCCGGGGACACCGGGGAGCTGTTTTTT	CASRTSRDRAAGDTGELFF
12	TRBJ1-3	.	.	TRBV30	TGTGCCTGGAAAGGGTCTGGAAACACCATATATTTT	CAWKGSGNTIYF
15	TRBJ2-7	.	.	TRBV7-2	TGTGCCAGCAGCTTAGTGGACGTCCGCTCCTACGAGCAGTACTTC	CASSLVDVRSYEQYF
15	TRBJ2-2	.	.	TRBV5-4	TGTGCCAGCAGCTTGAGTAACAGCTACACCGGGGAGCTGTTTTTT	CASSLSNSYTGELFF
15	TRBJ1-6	TRBD1	.	TRBV19	TGTGCCAGTAGTCTCGGGACAGGGGTTAATTCACCCCTCCACTTT	CASSLGTGVNSPLHF
15	TRBJ2-7	TRBD2	.	TRBV2	TGTGCCAGCAGGATCTCTAGCGGGAGCCACTACGAGCAGTACTTC	CASRISSGSHYEQYF
16	TRBJ2-7	TRBD1	few	TRBV10-1	TGCGCCAGCAGTGAGATCGGGACAGGGGGAGTGGGCGAGCAGTACTTC	CASSEIGTGGVGEQYF
14	TRBJ1-1	.	.	TRBV18	TGTGCCAGCTCACCTTGGCAGGGAGACACTGAAGCTTTCTTT	CASSPWQGDTEAFF
11	TRBJ1-2	.	once	TRBV30	TGTGCCTGGAGTTCGAATTATGGCTACACCTTC	CAWSSNYGYTF
16	TRBJ2-1	.	once	TRBV19	TGTGCCAGTAGCCTCCTAGTGGGTTACTCCTACAATGAGCAGTTCTTC	CASSLLVGYSYNEQFF
16	TRBJ2-3	.	.	TRBV2	TGTGCCAGCAGTGATTTGGAGGGGGCCTACACAGATACGCAGTATTTT	CASSDLEGAYTDTQYF
17	TRBJ2-7	TRBD2	.	TRBV9	TGTGCCAGCAGCGACCGGACTAGCGGGAGGTATTCCTACGAGCAGTACTTC	CASSDRTSGRYSYEQYF
16	TRBJ1-5	.	.	TRBV4-1	TGCGCCAGCAGCCAAGTTCCGGGACACCTCAATCAGCCCCAGCATTTT	CASSQVPGHLNQPQHF
13	TRBJ2-1	.	.	TRBV27	TGTGCCAGCAGTTGGGCCTCCTACAATGAGCAGTTCTTC	CASSWASYNEQFF
13	TRBJ2-2	.	.	TRBV7-8	TGTGCCAGCAGCTTATCGGGGCTGGAGGAGCTGTTTTTT	CASSLSGLEELFF
10	TRBJ1-2	.	.	TRBV29-1	TGCAGCGACAGGACCTATGGCTACACCTTC	CSDRTYGYTF
14	TRBJ2-7	.	.	TRBV6-5	TGTGCCAGCAGTTACGCCGGCGGGGACTACGAGCAGTACTTC	CASSYAGGDYEQYF
11	TRBJ1-1	.	.	TRBV29-1	TGCAGCGTTCAGGTCCGACAGCACCGGTTCTTT	CSVQVRQHRFF
14	TRBJ1-2	.	.	TRBV9	TGTGCCAGCAGCCGGGGGTCTCAGAACTATGGCTACACCTTC	CASSRGSQNYGYTF
13	TRBJ2-3	.	.	TRBV27	TGTGCCAGCAGTCCAAGGGGGGCCCATACGCAGTATTTT	CASSPRGAHTQYF
15	TRBJ2-7	TRBD1	.	TRBV30	TGTGCCTGGAGTACCCCCGACAGGGAATATGGTGAGCAGTACTTC	CAWSTPDREYGEQYF
13	TRBJ2-1	.	.	TRBV30	TGTGCCTGGAGTTACAGCTCCTACAATGAGCAGTTCTTC	CAWSYSSYNEQFF
15	TRBJ2-7	TRBD2	.	TRBV19	TGTGCCAGTAGTTCGACAGCGGGAGGGTTCTACGAGCAGTACTTC	CASSSTAGGFYEQYF
14	TRBJ2-1	.	.	TRBV5-1	TGCGCCAGCAGCTTTTCAGGGGCGTACAATGAGCAGTTCTTC	CASSFSGAYNEQFF
16	TRBJ2-1	.	.	TRBV2	TGTGCCAGCAGTGATTGGACGACAGGCTCCTACAATGAGCAGTTCTTC	CASSDWTTGSYNEQFF
13	TRBJ1-1	.	.	TRBV19	TGTGCCAGTAGAGTGTCAAGGAACACTGAAGCTTTCTTT	CASRVSRNTEAFF
15	TRBJ2-7	.	.	TRBV7-3	TGTGCCAGCAGGTCGGTTTACAGGACCCTATACGAGCAGTACTTC	CASRSVYRTLYEQYF
12	TRBJ2-5	.	.	TRBV25-1	TGTGCCAGCAGTATAAAGAAGGAGGCCCAGTACTTC	CASSIKKEAQYF
11	TRBJ2-1	.	.	TRBV6-1	TGTGCCAGCAGCCATGGGCCGTGGAGGTTCTTC	CASSHGPWRFF
14	TRBJ2-7	TRBD2	.	TRBV4-1	TGCGCCAGCAGCCATACTAGCGGGAGCTACGAGCAGTACTTC	CASSHTSGSYEQYF
17	TRBJ2-3	TRBD2	.	TRBV28	TGTGCCAGCAGCCTAGACCGTACGGCTAGCGGGACAGATACGCAGTATTTT	CASSLDRTASGTDTQYF
13	TRBJ2-5	.	.	TRBV10-3	TGTGCCATCAGCAGGACGGGTCAAGAGACCCAGTACTTC	CAISRTGQETQYF
15	TRBJ1-2	TRBD1	.	TRBV2	TGTGCCAGCAGCTTGGCCCAGACAGGGCCAGATGGCTACACCTTC	CASSLAQTGPDGYTF
15	TRBJ2-7	.	.	TRBV12-2	.	CASRFGSGHGDEQYF
16	TRBJ2-7	TRBD2	.	TRBV13	TGTGCCAGCAGCTCCTGGACTAGCGGGAATATCTACGAGCAGTACTTC	CASSSWTSGNIYEQYF
13	TRBJ2-7	.	.	TRBV7-8	TGTGCCAGCAGCTTAAGTCAGATCTACGAGCAGTACTTC	CASSLSQIYEQYF
15	TRBJ1-1	TRBD1	.	TRBV5-1	TGCGCCAGCAGCCCTTCCCAGGGGGCCGCCCCTGAAGCTTTCTTT	CASSPSQGAAPEAFF
15	TRBJ1-3	.	.	TRBV9	TGTGCCAGCAGCGCGGTGGGGGGAAGCGGAAACACCATATATTTT	CASSAVGGSGNTIYF
14	TRBJ2-5	.	.	TRBV7-8	TGTGCCAGCAGCTACAGAGTTGATATGTGGGCCCAGTACTTC	CASSYRVDMWAQYF
15	TRBJ1-4	TRBD1	.	TRBV6-5	TGTGCCAGCAGTTACGGGACAGGGGATAATGAAAAACTGTTTTTT	CASSYGTGDNEKLFF
13	TRBJ2-7	TRBD1	.	TRBV10-3	TGTGCCATCAGGGAGACAGGGCCCTACGAGCAGTACTTC	CAIRETGPYEQYF